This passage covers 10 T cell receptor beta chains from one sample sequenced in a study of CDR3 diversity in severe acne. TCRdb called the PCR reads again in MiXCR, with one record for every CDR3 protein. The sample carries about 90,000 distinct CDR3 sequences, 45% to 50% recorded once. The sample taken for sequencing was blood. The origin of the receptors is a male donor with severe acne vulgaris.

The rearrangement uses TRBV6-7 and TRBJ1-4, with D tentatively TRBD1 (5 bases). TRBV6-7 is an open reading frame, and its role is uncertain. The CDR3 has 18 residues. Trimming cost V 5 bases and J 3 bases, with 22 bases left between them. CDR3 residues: CASSPSGADKTANEKLFF. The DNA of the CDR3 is TGTGCCAGCAGTCCTAGCGGGGCCGACAAGACGGCTAATGAAAAACTGTTTTTT.

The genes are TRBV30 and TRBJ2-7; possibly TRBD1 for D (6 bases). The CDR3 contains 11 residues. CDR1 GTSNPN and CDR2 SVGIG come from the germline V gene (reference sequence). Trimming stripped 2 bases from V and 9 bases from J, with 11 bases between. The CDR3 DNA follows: TGTGCCTGGAGTATCACAGGGCGGCAGTACTTC. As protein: CAWSITGRQYF. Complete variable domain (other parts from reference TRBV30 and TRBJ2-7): SQTIHQWPATLVQPVGSPLSLECTVEGTSNPNLYWYRQAAGRGLQLLFYSVGIGQISSEVPQNLSASRPQDRQFILSSKKLLLSDSGFYLCAWSITGRQYFGPGTRLTVT.

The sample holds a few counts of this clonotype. The CDR3 DNA follows: TGTGCCAGCAGCTTAACCGGGCGTAAAGAGACCCAGTACTTC. Translation gives CASSLTGRKETQYF. This chain connects TRBV11-1 to TRBJ2-5; D is undetermined. The CDR3 is made up of 14 amino acids. V lost 2 bases to trimming and J lost 3 bases, with 10 bases between them. Germline CDR1 is SGHAT and CDR2 is FQDESV (reference sequence).

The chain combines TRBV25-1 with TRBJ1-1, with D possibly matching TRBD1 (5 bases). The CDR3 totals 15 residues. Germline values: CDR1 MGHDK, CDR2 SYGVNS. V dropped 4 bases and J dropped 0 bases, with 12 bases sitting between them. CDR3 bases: TGTGCCAGCAGTGGGGGGGTGTACATGAACACTGAAGCTTTCTTT. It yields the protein CASSGGVYMNTEAFF.

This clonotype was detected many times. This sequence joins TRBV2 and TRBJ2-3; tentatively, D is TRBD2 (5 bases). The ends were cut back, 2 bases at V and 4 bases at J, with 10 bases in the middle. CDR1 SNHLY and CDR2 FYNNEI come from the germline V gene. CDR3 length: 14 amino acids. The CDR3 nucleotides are TGTGCCAGCAGTGAACTAGCCCGGGCAGATACGCAGTATTTT. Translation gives CASSELARADTQYF.

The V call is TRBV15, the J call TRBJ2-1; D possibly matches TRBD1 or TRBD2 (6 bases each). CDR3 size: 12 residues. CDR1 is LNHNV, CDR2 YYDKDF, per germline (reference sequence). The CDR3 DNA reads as TGTGGCACTTCCACGGGGGACATTGAGCAGTTCTTC. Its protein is CGTSTGDIEQFF.

In DNA, the CDR3 is TGTGCCAGCAGTCGAGGGCAGGCTGTGGGCACAGATACGCAGTATTTT. It yields the protein CASSRGQAVGTDTQYF. The chain has TRBV12-3 or TRBV12-4 and TRBJ2-3; possibly TRBD2 for D (5 bases). Trimming removed 5 bases at V and 1 base at J, with 16 bases between. The CDR3 length is 16 residues.

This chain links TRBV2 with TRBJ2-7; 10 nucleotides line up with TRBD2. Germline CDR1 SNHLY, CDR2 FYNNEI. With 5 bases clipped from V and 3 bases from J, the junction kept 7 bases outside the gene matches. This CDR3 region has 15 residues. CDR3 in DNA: TGTGCCAGCAGTTCCGGACTAGCGGTATTCTACGAGCAGTACTTC. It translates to CASSSGLAVFYEQYF.

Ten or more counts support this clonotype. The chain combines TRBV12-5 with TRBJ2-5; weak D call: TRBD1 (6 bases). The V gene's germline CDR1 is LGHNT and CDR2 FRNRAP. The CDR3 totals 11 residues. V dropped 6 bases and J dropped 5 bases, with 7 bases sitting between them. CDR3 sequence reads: CASGRGETQYF. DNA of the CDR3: TGTGCTAGTGGAAGGGGGGAGACCCAGTACTTC.

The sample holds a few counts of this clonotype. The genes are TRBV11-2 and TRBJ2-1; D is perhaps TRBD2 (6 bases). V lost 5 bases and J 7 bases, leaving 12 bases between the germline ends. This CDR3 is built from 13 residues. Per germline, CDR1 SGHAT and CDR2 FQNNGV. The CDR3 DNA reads TGTGCCAGCAGCCCGTTGGGGGGAAATGAGCAGTTCTTC. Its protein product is CASSPLGGNEQFF.